A selection of T cell receptor beta chains follows, all from one sample in a study of response to subunit inactivated influenza vaccine. Via MiXCR, TCRdb re-called the RT-PCR reads, giving one row per CDR3 protein. The table lists just under 550,000 distinct CDR3 sequences, roughly 25% of them singletons. These data are also associated with another study on T cells expressing NK-cell markers.

Sequencing used CD4+ T cells sorted from PBMCs, obtained about 12 days after vaccination. The receptors were gathered from a man in his fifties who received an inactivated influenza vaccine. The CDR3 runs from the conserved cysteine through the conserved F or W. A D gene is named only where the DNA matches it firmly. The size field is filled for only some rows; it gives once, few, many or a size class.

CASSSLLGTYEQYF,TGTGCCAGCAGCTCCCTGTTGGGTACCTACGAGCAGTACTTC,TRBJ2-7,TRBV7-9,NA,NA
CSTTGLHTGELFF,TGCAGTACTACGGGACTGCACACCGGGGAGCTGTTTTTT,TRBJ2-2,TRBV20-1,NA,NA
CASSEFLGNQPQHF,TGTGCCAGCAGTGAATTTCTTGGGAATCAGCCCCAGCATTTT,TRBJ1-5,TRBV25-1,many,NA
CASSLVRVNDEQYF,TGCGCCAGCAGCTTGGTTCGCGTTAATGACGAGCAGTACTTC,TRBJ2-7,TRBV5-1,NA,NA
CASSLVSSYNSPLHF,TGTGCCAGCAGTTTAGTGAGCTCCTATAATTCACCCCTCCACTTT,TRBJ1-6,TRBV27,NA,NA
CASSPGTSGRALLF,TGTGCCAGCAGCCCAGGGACTAGCGGGAGGGCCTTGCTCTTC,TRBJ2-1,TRBV7-2,few,TRBD2
CATGGSGGAGTDTQYF,TGTGCCACCGGGGGTAGCGGGGGGGCAGGGACAGATACGCAGTATTTT,TRBJ2-3,TRBV28,NA,TRBD2
CASSVGWGSSYNEQFF,TGTGCCAGCAGCGTAGGCTGGGGCAGTTCCTACAATGAGCAGTTCTTC,TRBJ2-1,TRBV9,NA,NA
CASSRQGVYEQYF,TGTGCCAGCAGCCGACAGGGGGTCTACGAGCAGTACTTC,TRBJ2-7,TRBV11-2,NA,TRBD1
CASSTQRNEKLFF,TGTGCCAGCAGTACTCAGAGAAATGAAAAACTGTTTTTT,TRBJ1-4,TRBV7-2,few,NA
CASSLEGAGVQGEQYF,TGTGCCAGCAGCTTAGAGGGTGCGGGAGTCCAAGGCGAGCAGTACTTC,TRBJ2-7,TRBV7-2,few,TRBD2
CASTRSSGDYEQYF,TGTGCCAGCACCAGATCCTCAGGAGACTACGAGCAGTACTTC,TRBJ2-7,TRBV7-9,NA,NA
CATSRDLGGSYEQYF,TGTGCCACCAGCAGAGATTTAGGGGGCTCCTACGAGCAGTACTTC,TRBJ2-7,TRBV15,NA,NA
CASSYSGGQGLFSYEQYF,TGTGCCAGCAGTTACTCGGGAGGACAGGGCTTGTTTTCCTACGAGCAGTACTTC,TRBJ2-7,TRBV6-5,many,TRBD1
CATDIGNTIYF,TGTGCCACTGATATCGGAAACACCATATATTTT,TRBJ1-3,TRBV19,NA,NA
CASSFSTGGYEQYF,TGTGCCAGCAGTTTCTCGACAGGCGGGTACGAGCAGTACTTC,TRBJ2-7,TRBV12-3/TRBV12-4,few,NA
CASSQEGRANKETQYF,TGCGCCAGCAGCCAAGAAGGCAGGGCCAATAAAGAGACCCAGTACTTC,TRBJ2-5,TRBV4-1,NA,NA
CASTQQGGNTEAFF,TGTGCCAGCACCCAACAGGGTGGGAACACTGAAGCTTTCTTT,TRBJ1-1,TRBV12-3/TRBV12-4,NA,NA
CASSQVGYSYNEQFF,TGCGCCAGCAGCCAAGTCGGCTACTCCTACAATGAGCAGTTCTTC,TRBJ2-1,TRBV4-1,NA,NA
CASSSQGASQPQHF,TGTGCCAGTAGTAGTCAGGGGGCTTCTCAGCCCCAGCATTTT,TRBJ1-5,TRBV19,NA,TRBD1
CASRGLAGRAGELFF,TGTGCCAGCAGGGGACTAGCGGGGCGAGCCGGGGAGCTGTTTTTT,TRBJ2-2,TRBV2,few,TRBD2
CASSLGTGGSGYTF,TGTGCCAGCAGTCTTGGGACAGGGGGAAGCGGCTACACCTTC,TRBJ1-2,TRBV12-3/TRBV12-4,NA,TRBD1
CSASGTSGGGLYEQYF,TGCAGTGCTTCCGGGACTAGCGGGGGGGGACTCTACGAGCAGTACTTC,TRBJ2-7,TRBV20-1,few,TRBD2
CASNRQSSYNEQFF,TGTGCCAGCAATCGACAGAGCTCCTACAATGAGCAGTTCTTC,TRBJ2-1,TRBV2,few,NA
CASSVQGARLSEQYF,TGTGCCAGCAGTGTACAGGGGGCCCGACTCAGCGAGCAGTACTTC,TRBJ2-7,TRBV28,few,TRBD1
CASSGIAGNSPLHF,TGTGCCAGCAGTGGGATAGCGGGGAATTCACCCCTCCACTTT,TRBJ1-6,TRBV6-1,NA,NA
CAWNRYSNQPQHF,TGTGCCTGGAACCGGTATAGCAATCAGCCCCAGCATTTT,TRBJ1-5,TRBV30,few,NA
CSAREGALGELFF,TGCAGTGCTAGAGAAGGGGCGCTCGGGGAGCTGTTTTTT,TRBJ2-2,TRBV20-1,NA,NA
CASSLERNNEQFF,TGTGCCAGCAGCTTGGAGAGGAACAATGAGCAGTTCTTC,TRBJ2-1,TRBV5-6,few,NA
CASSLRGTGLSTSSYEQYF,TGCGCCAGCAGCTTGCGTGGGACAGGGTTATCGACTAGTAGCTACGAGCAGTACTTC,TRBJ2-7,TRBV5-1,NA,TRBD1
CASSPTSVETQYF,TGTGCCAGCAGCCCAACTAGCGTTGAGACCCAGTACTTC,TRBJ2-5,TRBV3-1,few,TRBD2
CASKSSSGRYYEQYF,TGCGCCAGCAAGAGTTCAAGCGGGAGGTACTACGAGCAGTACTTC,TRBJ2-7,TRBV5-1,NA,TRBD2
CASSSGTSPLHF,TGTGCCAGCAGCTCCGGGACTTCACCCCTCCACTTT,TRBJ1-6,TRBV2,few,NA
CSVAPGIHEQFF,TGCAGCGTTGCGCCAGGAATCCATGAGCAGTTCTTC,TRBJ2-1,TRBV29-1,NA,NA
CAWSGLWDRGNEQFF,TGTGCCTGGAGTGGACTTTGGGACAGGGGCAATGAGCAGTTCTTC,TRBJ2-1,TRBV30,NA,TRBD1
CSVDRTLFYNSPLHF,TGCAGTGTGGACAGGACCCTTTTTTATAATTCACCCCTCCACTTT,TRBJ1-6,TRBV20-1,NA,TRBD1
CASSAGGLQGVSYEQYF,TGCGCCAGCAGCGCGGGGGGATTACAGGGGGTCTCCTACGAGCAGTACTTC,TRBJ2-7,TRBV5-1,NA,NA
CATAGTSGTDTQYF,TGCGCCACTGCCGGGACTAGCGGAACAGATACGCAGTATTTT,TRBJ2-3,TRBV5-1,many,TRBD2
CASSFLGQGTGEQYF,TGCGCCAGCAGCTTCTTGGGGCAGGGGACAGGGGAGCAGTACTTC,TRBJ2-7,TRBV5-1,NA,TRBD1
CASKTTGGSDTEAFF,TGTGCCAGCAAAACTACAGGGGGGTCGGACACTGAAGCTTTCTTT,TRBJ1-1,TRBV6-1,NA,TRBD1
CSARTAYNSPLHF,TGCAGTGCTAGAACTGCTTATAATTCACCCCTCCACTTT,TRBJ1-6,TRBV20-1,many,NA
CASSLRVRAVRGTDTQYF,TGTGCCAGCAGTTTACGGGTTAGGGCAGTGAGAGGCACAGATACGCAGTATTTT,TRBJ2-3,TRBV12-3/TRBV12-4,few,NA
CASGTLNEQFF,TGTGCTAGTGGTACCCTCAATGAGCAGTTCTTC,TRBJ2-1,TRBV12-5,NA,NA
CAWTKSYEQYF,TGTGCCTGGACAAAGTCCTACGAGCAGTACTTC,TRBJ2-7,TRBV30,NA,NA
CASSRNWDTSPTDTQYF,TGTGCCAGCAGCAGAAATTGGGACACATCGCCCACAGATACGCAGTATTTT,TRBJ2-3,TRBV27,NA,NA
CATSPGPPKETQYF,TGTGCCACCAGCCCGGGACCGCCAAAAGAGACCCAGTACTTC,TRBJ2-5,TRBV24-1,NA,NA
CASSLTGTGNEQFF,TGTGCCAGCAGCTTAACCGGGACAGGGAATGAGCAGTTCTTC,TRBJ2-1,TRBV11-2,few,TRBD1
CASSLAPQPIAFF,TGTGCCAGCAGCTTAGCGCCCCAACCCATAGCTTTCTTT,TRBJ1-1,TRBV7-2,NA,NA
CAISESSTASNQPQHF,TGTGCCATCAGTGAGTCCTCGACGGCCAGCAATCAGCCCCAGCATTTT,TRBJ1-5,TRBV10-3,few,NA
CASSFPPGRGQETQYF,TGTGCCAGCAGCTTCCCGCCGGGCAGGGGTCAAGAGACCCAGTACTTC,TRBJ2-5,TRBV7-9,NA,NA
CASRPGLAGVEQYF,TGTGCCAGCCGACCGGGACTAGCGGGTGTCGAGCAGTACTTC,TRBJ2-7,TRBV28,few,TRBD2
CASSIKGGYEQYF,TGTGCCAGTAGTATTAAAGGGGGCTACGAGCAGTACTTC,TRBJ2-7,TRBV19,NA,NA
CASSFGTVETQYF,TGTGCCAGCAGTTTTGGGACAGTGGAGACCCAGTACTTC,TRBJ2-5,TRBV6-5,few,TRBD1
CASSIRGLRETQYF,TGTGCCAGCAGCATCAGGGGGCTCAGGGAGACCCAGTACTTC,TRBJ2-5,TRBV12-3/TRBV12-4,NA,TRBD1